The sequence of this T cell receptor (beta chain) was determined in a study of CD8 T cells in ankylosing spondylitis. Ten or more counts support this clonotype. Its antigen is as yet unknown. Study-wide results and limits: Characteristic, it appeared, of ankylosing spondylitis blood was a TCR beta motif of fewer than 10 highly homologous variants. Several of the motif variants were reported before in synovial fluid and blood from reactive arthritis.

CDR1 is MNHEY, CDR2 SMNVEV, per germline (reference sequence). This CDR3 has 13 residues. V dropped 2 bases and J dropped 2 bases, with 6 bases sitting between them. TCRdb re-called the 5' RACE reads through MiXCR, storing one row per CDR3 protein. The sample records 500,000 to 650,000 distinct CDR3 sequences, about 5% being singletons. Specimen: blood, either unsorted or a sorted T cell fraction (not recorded which). This TCR came from a male donor with ankylosing spondylitis. The J gene is TRBJ1-2, the V gene TRBV27; D unclear. CDR3 coding DNA: TGTGCCAGCAGTTTACTACCCAACTATGGCTACACCTTC. Its protein product is CASSLLPNYGYTF.